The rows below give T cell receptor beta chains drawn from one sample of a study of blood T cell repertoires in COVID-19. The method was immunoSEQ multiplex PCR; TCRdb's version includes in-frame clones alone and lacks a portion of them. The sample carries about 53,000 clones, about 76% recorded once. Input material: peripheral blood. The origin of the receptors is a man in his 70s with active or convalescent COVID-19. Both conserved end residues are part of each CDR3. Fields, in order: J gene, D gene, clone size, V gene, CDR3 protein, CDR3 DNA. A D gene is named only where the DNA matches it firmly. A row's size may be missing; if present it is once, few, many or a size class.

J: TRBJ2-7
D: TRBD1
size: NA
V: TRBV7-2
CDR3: CASSKAGTGSDEQYF
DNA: TGTGCCAGCAGCAAAGCCGGGACAGGGAGCGACGAGCAGTACTTC

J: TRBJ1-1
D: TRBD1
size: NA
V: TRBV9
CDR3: CASSVVGQGLAFF
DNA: TGTGCCAGCAGCGTAGTGGGACAGGGGTTGGCTTTCTTT

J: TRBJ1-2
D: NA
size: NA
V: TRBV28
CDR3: CASSRDSNYGYTF
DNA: TGTGCCAGCAGCCGCGACTCTAACTATGGCTACACCTTC

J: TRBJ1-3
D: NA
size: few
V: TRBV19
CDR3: CASSSLRDNSGNTIYF
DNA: TGTGCCAGTAGTAGCCTCCGGGACAACTCTGGAAACACCATATATTTT

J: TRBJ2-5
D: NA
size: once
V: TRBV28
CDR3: CASSLVAQETQYF
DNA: TGTGCCAGCAGTTTGGTGGCCCAAGAGACCCAGTACTTC

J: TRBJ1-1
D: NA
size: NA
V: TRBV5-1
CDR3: CASSLGQIYTEAFF
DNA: TGCGCCAGCAGCTTGGGACAGATTTACACTGAAGCTTTCTTT

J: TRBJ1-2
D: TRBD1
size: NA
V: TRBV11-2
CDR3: CASSYRQGGNGYTF
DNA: TGTGCCAGCAGCTACAGACAGGGAGGCAATGGCTACACCTTC

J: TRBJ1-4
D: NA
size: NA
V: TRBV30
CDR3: CAWSQHEGTNEKLFF
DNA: TGTGCCTGGAGTCAGCATGAGGGCACTAATGAAAAACTGTTTTTT

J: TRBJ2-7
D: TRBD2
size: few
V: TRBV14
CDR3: CASSQVSGLEALEQYF
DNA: TGTGCCAGCAGCCAAGTGTCAGGACTAGAGGCGCTGGAGCAGTACTTC

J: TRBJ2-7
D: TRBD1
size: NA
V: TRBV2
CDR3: CALRDSGIYEQYF
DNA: TGTGCCCTCCGGGACAGTGGAATCTACGAGCAGTACTTC

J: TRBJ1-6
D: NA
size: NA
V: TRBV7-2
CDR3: CASSLGGVGVSPLHF
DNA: TGTGCCAGCAGCTTAGGGGGTGTCGGGGTTTCACCCCTCCACTTT

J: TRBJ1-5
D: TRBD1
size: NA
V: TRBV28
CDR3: CASRQGESNQPQHF
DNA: TGTGCCAGCAGACAGGGGGAAAGCAATCAGCCCCAGCATTTT

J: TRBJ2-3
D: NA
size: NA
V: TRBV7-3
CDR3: CASSLVVAGGTDTQYF
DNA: TGTGCCAGCAGCTTAGTAGTGGCAGGGGGCACAGATACGCAGTATTTT

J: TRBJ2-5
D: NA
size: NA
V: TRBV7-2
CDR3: CASSLVGSQETQYF
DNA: TGTGCCAGCAGCTTAGTTGGCAGCCAAGAGACCCAGTACTTC

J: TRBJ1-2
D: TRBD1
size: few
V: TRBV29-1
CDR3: CSVGDRGYYGYTF
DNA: TGCAGCGTTGGGGACAGGGGGTACTATGGCTACACCTTC

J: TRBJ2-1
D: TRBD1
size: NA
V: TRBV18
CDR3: CASSPQGQPNEQFF
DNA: TGTGCCAGCTCACCACAGGGACAGCCCAATGAGCAGTTCTTC

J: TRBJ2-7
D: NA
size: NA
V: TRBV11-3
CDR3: CASSSQWGEVNEQYF
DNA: TGTGCCAGCAGCTCCCAGTGGGGAGAAGTAAACGAGCAGTACTTC

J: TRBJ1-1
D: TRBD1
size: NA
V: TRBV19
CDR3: CASLQGSTEAFF
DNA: TGTGCCAGTTTACAGGGGAGCACTGAAGCTTTCTTT

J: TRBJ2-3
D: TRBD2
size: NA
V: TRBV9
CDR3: CASSVVGLAGDTQYF
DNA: TGTGCCAGCAGCGTAGTGGGACTAGCGGGAGATACGCAGTATTTT

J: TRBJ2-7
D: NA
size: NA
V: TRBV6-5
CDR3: CASRARRPPYEQYF
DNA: TGTGCCAGCAGAGCCAGGCGACCTCCCTACGAGCAGTACTTC

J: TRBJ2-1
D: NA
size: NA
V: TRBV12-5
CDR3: CASGLGYSRYNEQFF
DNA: TGTGCTAGTGGTTTGGGGTACTCCCGGTACAATGAGCAGTTCTTC

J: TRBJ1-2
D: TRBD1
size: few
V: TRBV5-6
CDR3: CASNQRQGWSGYTF
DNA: TGTGCCAGCAACCAAAGACAGGGGTGGTCGGGCTACACCTTC

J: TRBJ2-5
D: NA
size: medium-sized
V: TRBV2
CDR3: CASSDWAGPGETQYF
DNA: TGTGCCAGCAGTGATTGGGCGGGGCCAGGAGAGACCCAGTACTTC

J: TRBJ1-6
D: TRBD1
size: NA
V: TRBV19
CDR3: CASSIQGANNSPLHF
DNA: TGTGCCAGTAGTATTCAGGGGGCAAATAATTCACCCCTCCACTTT

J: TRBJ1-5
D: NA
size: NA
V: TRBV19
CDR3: CASSILGQNQPQHF
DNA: TGTGCCAGTAGTATCTTGGGGCAGAATCAGCCCCAGCATTTT

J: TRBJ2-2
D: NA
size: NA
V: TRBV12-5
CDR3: CASGYGGVDTGELFF
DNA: TGTGCTAGTGGCTACGGTGGAGTGGACACCGGGGAGCTGTTTTTT

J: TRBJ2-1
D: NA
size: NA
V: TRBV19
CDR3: CASKSGTNKQEQFF
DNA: TGTGCCAGTAAATCAGGAACGAACAAGCAGGAGCAGTTCTTC

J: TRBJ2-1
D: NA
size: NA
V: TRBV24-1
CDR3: CATSDFPTYNEQFF
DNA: TGTGCCACCAGTGATTTCCCAACCTACAATGAGCAGTTCTTC

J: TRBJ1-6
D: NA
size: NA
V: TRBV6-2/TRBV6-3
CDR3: CASSGARSRGYNSPLHF
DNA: TGTGCCAGCAGTGGGGCTAGGTCCCGAGGATATAATTCACCCCTCCACTTT

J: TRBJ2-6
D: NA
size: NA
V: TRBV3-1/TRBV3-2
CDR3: CASSHPETSGANVLTF
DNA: TGTGCCAGCAGCCACCCAGAAACCTCTGGGGCCAACGTCCTGACTTTC

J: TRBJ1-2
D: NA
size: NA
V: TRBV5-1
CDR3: CASGTNTNYGYTF
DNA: TGCGCCAGCGGCACAAACACTAACTATGGCTACACCTTC

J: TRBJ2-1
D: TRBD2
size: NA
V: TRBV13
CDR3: CASSDEPSGSGSGEQFF
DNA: TGTGCCAGCAGCGACGAGCCTAGCGGGAGTGGTAGTGGTGAGCAGTTCTTC

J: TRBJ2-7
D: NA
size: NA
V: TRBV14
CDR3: CASSIRTAYEQYF
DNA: TGTGCCAGCAGCATACGGACAGCCTACGAGCAGTACTTC

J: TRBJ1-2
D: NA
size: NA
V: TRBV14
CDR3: CASSQVGLFYGYTF
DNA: TGTGCCAGCAGCCAAGTGGGACTTTTTTATGGCTACACCTTC

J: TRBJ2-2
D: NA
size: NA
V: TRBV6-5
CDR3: CASVLAFADGELFF
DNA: TGTGCCAGTGTTTTGGCCTTCGCGGACGGGGAGCTGTTTTTT

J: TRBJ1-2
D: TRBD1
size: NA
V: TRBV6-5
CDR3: CAISFSRQGAYGYTF
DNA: TGTGCCATCTCTTTTTCCCGACAGGGTGCCTATGGCTACACCTTC

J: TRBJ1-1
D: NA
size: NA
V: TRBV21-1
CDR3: CASSTRDRCGDTEAFF
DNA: TGTGCCAGCAGCACCCGGGACAGGTGCGGGGACACTGAAGCTTTCTTT

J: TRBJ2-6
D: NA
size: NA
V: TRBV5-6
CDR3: CASSLGPGSGANVLTF
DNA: TGTGCCAGCAGCTTGGGCCCAGGGTCCGGGGCCAACGTCCTGACTTTC

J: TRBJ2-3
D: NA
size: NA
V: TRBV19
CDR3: CASSIGHFTDTQYF
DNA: TGTGCCAGTAGTATCGGACACTTCACAGATACGCAGTATTTT

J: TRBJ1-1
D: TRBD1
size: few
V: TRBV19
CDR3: CASRDRVLEKAFF
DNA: TGTGCCAGTCGGGACAGGGTTTTGGAAAAAGCTTTCTTT

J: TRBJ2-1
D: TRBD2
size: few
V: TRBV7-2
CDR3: CASSFFLGTSSYNEQFF
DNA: TGTGCCAGCAGCTTTTTCCTCGGGACTAGCTCCTACAATGAGCAGTTCTTC

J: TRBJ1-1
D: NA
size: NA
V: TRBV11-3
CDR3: CASSLVGGNTEAFF
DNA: TGTGCCAGCAGCTTAGTCGGGGGAAACACTGAAGCTTTCTTT

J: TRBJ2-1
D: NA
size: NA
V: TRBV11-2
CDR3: CASSLGGPYNEQFF
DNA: TGTGCCAGCAGCTTAGGGGGGCCCTACAATGAGCAGTTCTTC

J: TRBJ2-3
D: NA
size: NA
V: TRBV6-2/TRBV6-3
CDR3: CASSRRRGDTDTQYF
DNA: TGTGCCAGCAGCCGTAGGCGGGGAGACACAGATACGCAGTATTTT

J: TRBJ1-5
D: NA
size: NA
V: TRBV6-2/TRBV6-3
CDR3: CASSGQGYQPQHF
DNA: TGTGCCAGCAGCGGGCAGGGGTATCAGCCCCAGCATTTT

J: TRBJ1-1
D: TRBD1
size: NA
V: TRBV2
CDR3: CASTPQTGGSEAFF
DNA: TGTGCCAGCACCCCCCAGACAGGGGGTTCTGAAGCTTTCTTT

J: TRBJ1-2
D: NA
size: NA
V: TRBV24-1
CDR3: CATSSSQGQGIYGYTF
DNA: TGTGCCACCAGTTCCAGCCAGGGCCAGGGGATCTATGGCTACACCTTC

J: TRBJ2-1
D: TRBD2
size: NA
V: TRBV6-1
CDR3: CASSEALPLAGSTLYNEQFF
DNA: TGTGCCAGCAGTGAAGCTTTACCCCTAGCGGGTTCAACCTTATACAATGAGCAGTTCTTC

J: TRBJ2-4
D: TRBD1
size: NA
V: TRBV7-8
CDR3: CASSPRQGVPKNIQYF
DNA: TGTGCCAGCAGCCCCCGACAGGGAGTCCCCAAAAACATTCAGTACTTC

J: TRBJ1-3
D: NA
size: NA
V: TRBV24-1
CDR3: CATSDLNRDTIYF
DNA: TGTGCCACCAGTGACTTGAACAGGGACACCATATATTTT

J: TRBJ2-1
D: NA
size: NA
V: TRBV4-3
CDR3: CASSQDPGGRGVEQFF
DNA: TGCGCCAGCAGCCAAGATCCCGGGGGGCGCGGGGTGGAGCAGTTCTTC

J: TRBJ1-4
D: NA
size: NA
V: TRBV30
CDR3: CAWSAGWQGEKLFF
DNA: TGTGCCTGGAGTGCCGGCTGGCAGGGGGAAAAACTGTTTTTT

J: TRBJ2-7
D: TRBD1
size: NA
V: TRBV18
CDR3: CASSSGTASSYEQYF
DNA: TGTGCCAGCTCCTCCGGGACAGCGAGCTCCTACGAGCAGTACTTC

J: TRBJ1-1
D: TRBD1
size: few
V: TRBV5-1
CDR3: CASSSGQGAITEAFF
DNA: TGCGCCAGCAGCTCGGGACAGGGGGCAATAACTGAAGCTTTCTTT

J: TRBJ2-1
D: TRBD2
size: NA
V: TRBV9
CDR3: CASSGLAVSSYNEQFF
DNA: TGTGCCAGCAGCGGTCTAGCGGTTTCCTCCTACAATGAGCAGTTCTTC

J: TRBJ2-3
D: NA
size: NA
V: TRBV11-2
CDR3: CASSLDLGRQADTQYF
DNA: TGTGCCAGCAGCTTAGATCTCGGCCGCCAGGCAGATACGCAGTATTTT

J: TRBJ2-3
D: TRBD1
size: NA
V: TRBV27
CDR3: CASSLSNFGTGGTDTQYF
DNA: TGTGCCAGCAGTTTATCGAATTTTGGGACAGGGGGAACAGATACGCAGTATTTT

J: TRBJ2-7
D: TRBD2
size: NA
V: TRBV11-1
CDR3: CASSHSLAGVSYEQYF
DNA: TGTGCCAGCAGCCATTCACTAGCGGGCGTCTCCTACGAGCAGTACTTC

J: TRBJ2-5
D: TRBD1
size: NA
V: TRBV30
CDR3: CAWRRDRETQYF
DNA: TGTGCCTGGCGCCGGGACAGAGAGACCCAGTACTTC

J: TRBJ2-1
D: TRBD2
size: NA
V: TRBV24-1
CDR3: CATSDPGLAGSYNEQFF
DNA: TGTGCCACCAGTGACCCCGGACTAGCGGGATCCTACAATGAGCAGTTCTTC